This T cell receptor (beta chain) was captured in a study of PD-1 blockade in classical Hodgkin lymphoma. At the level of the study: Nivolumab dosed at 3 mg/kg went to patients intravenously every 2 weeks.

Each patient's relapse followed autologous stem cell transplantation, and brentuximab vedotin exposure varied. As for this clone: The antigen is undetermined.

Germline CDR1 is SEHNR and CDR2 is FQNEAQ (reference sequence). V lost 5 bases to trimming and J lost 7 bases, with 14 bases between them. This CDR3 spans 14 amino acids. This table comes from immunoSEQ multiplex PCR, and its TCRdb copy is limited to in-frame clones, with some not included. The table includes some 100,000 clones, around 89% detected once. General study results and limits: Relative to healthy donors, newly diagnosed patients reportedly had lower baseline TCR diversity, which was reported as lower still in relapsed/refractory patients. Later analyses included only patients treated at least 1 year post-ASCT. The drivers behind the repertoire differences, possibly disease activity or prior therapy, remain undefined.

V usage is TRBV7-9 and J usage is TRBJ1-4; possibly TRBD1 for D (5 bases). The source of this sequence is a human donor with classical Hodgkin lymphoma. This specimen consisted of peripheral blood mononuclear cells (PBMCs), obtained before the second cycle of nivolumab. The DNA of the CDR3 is TGTGCCAGCAGCCAGCAGGGTGTTGGTGAAAAACTGTTTTTT. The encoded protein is CASSQQGVGEKLFF. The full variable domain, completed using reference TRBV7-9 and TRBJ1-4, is DTGVSQNPRHKITKRGQNVTFRCDPISEHNRLYWYRQTLGQGPEFLTYFQNEAQLEKSRLLSDRFSAERPKGSFSTLEIQRTEQGDSAMYLCASSQQGVGEKLFFGSGTQLSVL.